The 30 T cell receptor beta chains below come from one sample, sequenced in a study of blood T cell repertoires in COVID-19. The repertoire was sequenced with immunoSEQ multiplex PCR; TCRdb's copy has only in-frame clones and lacks some. The table has about 110,000 clones, just under 90% seen once. Sequencing used peripheral blood. The receptors here all came from a human donor in a cohort sampled during active COVID-19.

The V gene is TRBV7-6, the J gene TRBJ2-1, with 9 bases aligning to TRBD2. From germline, CDR1 is SGHVS and CDR2 FNYEAQ. V was clipped by 1 base and J by 10 bases; unmatched bases: 5. This CDR3 region has 14 residues. The CDR3 region has the DNA TGTGCCAGCAGCTTAGGGCTAGCGGGGTTCGAGCAGTTCTTC. It codes for CASSLGLAGFEQFF. The full variable domain, its missing parts supplied by reference TRBV7-6 and TRBJ2-1, is GAGVSQSPRYKVTKRGQDVALRCDPISGHVSLYWYRQALGQGPEFLTYFNYEAQQDKSGLPNDRFSAERPEGSISTLTIQRTEQRDSAMYRCASSLGLAGFEQFFGPGTRLTVL.

The chain has TRBV19 and TRBJ1-2; TRBD1 is a possible D gene (5 bases). The CDR3 extends over 14 amino acids. V shed 3 bases and J shed 5 bases, with 13 bases lying between them. Germline V gene lookup returns CDR1 LNHDA and CDR2 SQIVND (reference sequence). CDR3 region: CASSMQGTIYGYTF. For the CDR3, the DNA is TGTGCCAGTAGTATGCAGGGCACAATATATGGCTACACCTTC.

The chain employs TRBV6-6 and TRBJ1-1; a weak D match, TRBD1 (5 bases). With 6 bases removed from V and 1 base from J, the gap between germline ends came to 15 bases. This CDR3 contains 15 residues. Germline V gene sequence: CDR1 MNHNY, CDR2 SVGAGI (reference sequence). The CDR3 sequence is CASRRPWGGNTEAFF. CDR3 DNA sequence: TGTGCCAGCAGGCGACCTTGGGGGGGGAACACTGAAGCTTTCTTT.

The chain carries TRBV5-6 and TRBJ2-1; unclear D gene. CDR3 length equals 13 residues. Per germline, CDR1 SGHDT and CDR2 YYEEEE. V lost 4 bases, J lost 0 bases, and 5 bases lay in between. CDR3 sequence: CASSTNSYNEQFF. CDR3 sequence (DNA): TGTGCCAGCAGCACAAACTCCTACAATGAGCAGTTCTTC.

The chain couples TRBV14 to TRBJ1-1, with D maybe TRBD1 (5 bases). CDR3 size: 17 residues. V shed 1 base and J shed 1 base, with 16 bases lying between them. CDR1 is SGHDN, CDR2 FVKESK, per germline. This CDR3 is CASSQAGVGVSNTEAFF. Written as DNA, the CDR3 is TGTGCCAGCAGCCAAGCGGGGGTCGGAGTCTCGAACACTGAAGCTTTCTTT.

This chain joins TRBV2 and TRBJ1-2, with D unclear. Germline V lookup: CDR1 SNHLY, CDR2 FYNNEI. The CDR3 loop spans 14 amino acids. The V gene lost 3 bases and the J gene lost 0 bases, with 8 bases spanning the gap. The CDR3 nucleotides read TGTGCCAGCAGTGATACACCCACTAACTATGGCTACACCTTC. Protein: CASSDTPTNYGYTF.

The CDR3 DNA reads TGCGCCAGCAGCTCTGCTAGCGGAGGGGGGGAGACCCAGTACTTC. It translates to CASSSASGGGETQYF. V is TRBV5-1 and J is TRBJ2-5; perhaps TRBD2 as D (7 bases). The germline V gene has CDR1 SGHRS and CDR2 YFSETQ. This CDR3 has 15 amino acids. Trimming stripped 3 bases from V and 5 bases from J, with 17 bases between.

The rearrangement links TRBV9 to TRBJ1-2; 8 bases are shared with TRBD1. V trimming: 3 bases; J trimming: 3 bases; junction bases outside the gene matches: 7. CDR3 length: 15 amino acids. Germline V gene sequence: CDR1 SGDLS, CDR2 YYNGEE. The CDR3 is CASSARTGSHYGYTF. In DNA form, the CDR3 reads TGTGCCAGCAGCGCCCGGACAGGGTCGCACTATGGCTACACCTTC.

The chain joins TRBV4-3 to TRBJ2-7; TRBD2 is a possible D gene (6 bases). The length of the CDR3 is 15 residues. Germline V lookup: CDR1 LGHNA, CDR2 YSLEER. V was pared by 4 bases and J by 2 bases, with 15 bases between. In DNA form, the CDR3 reads TGCGCCAGCAGCCGGGGACTTGGAGGCACCTACGAGCAGTACTTC. It specifies CASSRGLGGTYEQYF.

The gene calls are TRBV11-2 and TRBJ2-1; 11 bases line up with TRBD2. The CDR3 loop spans 17 amino acids. V was clipped by 1 base and J by 6 bases; unmatched bases: 8. CDR1 SGHAT and CDR2 FQNNGV come from the germline V gene. The CDR3 region is CASSLAPLAGGANEQFF. In DNA, the CDR3 is TGTGCCAGCAGCTTAGCACCCCTAGCGGGAGGAGCCAATGAGCAGTTCTTC.

The chain employs TRBV5-6 and TRBJ2-3; maybe TRBD1 (5 bases). V dropped 1 base and J dropped 2 bases, with 11 bases sitting between them. The CDR3 has 15 residues. The germline V gene encodes CDR1 SGHDT and CDR2 YYEEEE. CDR3 in amino acids: CASSLPGSYTDTQYF. The CDR3 DNA follows: TGTGCCAGCAGCTTGCCAGGGTCCTACACAGATACGCAGTATTTT.

V and J are TRBV19 and TRBJ2-5, with 10 positions matching TRBD1. Per germline, CDR1 LNHDA and CDR2 SQIVND (reference sequence). The CDR3 is 15 residues long. Trimming removed 6 bases from V and 4 bases from J; junction bases left unmatched: 8. The CDR3 region has the DNA TGTGCCAGTAGCAGGGACAGGGGATTTTCAGAGACCCAGTACTTC. It codes for CASSRDRGFSETQYF.

J is TRBJ2-2 and V is TRBV2; 9 bases align to TRBD2. The V gene's germline CDR1 is SNHLY and CDR2 FYNNEI. This CDR3 is 15 amino acids long. Unmatched junction bases numbered 6, after V lost 3 bases and J lost 7 bases. CDR3 sequence (DNA): TGTGCCAGCAGTGAGCGGGGGGGCCACGGCGGGGAGCTGTTTTTT. Translating gives CASSERGGHGGELFF. Full variable domain (remainder filled in from reference TRBV2 and TRBJ2-2): EPEVTQTPSHQVTQMGQEVILRCVPISNHLYFYWYRQILGQKVEFLVSFYNNEISEKSEIFDDQFSVERPDGSNFTLKIRSTKLEDSAMYFCASSERGGHGGELFFGEGSRLTVL.

The chain links TRBV19 to TRBJ2-5, with D possibly being TRBD1 (7 bases). The CDR3 is made up of 13 amino acids. CDR1 and CDR2 from the germline V gene are LNHDA and SQIVND (reference sequence). With 4 bases removed from V and 4 bases from J, the gap between germline ends came to 10 bases. CDR3 loop: CASSSQGGETQYF. The DNA of the CDR3 is TGTGCCAGTAGTAGCCAGGGGGGAGAGACCCAGTACTTC.

The rearrangement joins TRBV27 to TRBJ1-1, with 8 bases fitting TRBD1. J was trimmed by 11 bases and V by 0 bases; bases with no gene match: 8. The CDR3 consists of 14 residues. CDR1 is MNHEY, CDR2 SMNVEV, per germline (reference sequence). The CDR3 DNA reads TGTGCCAGCAGTTTATCTGGACAGGGATTGCATGCTTTCTTT. Encoded protein: CASSLSGQGLHAFF.

CDR3 region: CASTIGTSGRFPYNEQFF. CDR3 DNA: TGTGCCAGCACCATCGGGACTAGCGGGAGGTTCCCCTACAATGAGCAGTTCTTC. The chain is built from TRBV28 and TRBJ2-1; 15 bases align to TRBD2. Per germline, CDR1 MDHEN and CDR2 SYDVKM. V shed 7 bases and J 2 bases; nucleotides not matched to a gene: 9. The CDR3 is 18 amino acids. Looking up the rest from reference TRBV28 and TRBJ2-1 gives the full variable domain: DVKVTQSSRYLVKRTGEKVFLECVQDMDHENMFWYRQDPGLGLRLIYFSYDVKMKEKGDIPEGYSVSREKKERFSLILESASTNQTSMYLCASTIGTSGRFPYNEQFFGPGTRLTVL.

The V and J genes are TRBV5-1 and TRBJ2-5, with 7 positions matching TRBD1. The CDR3 runs 16 residues. Germline trimming cut 2 bases from V and 1 base from J; bases unmatched to any gene: 8. Germline loops: CDR1 SGHRS, CDR2 YFSETQ. The CDR3, as DNA: TGCGCCAGCAGCTTCCGGGTTACAGGGGCCCAAGAGACCCAGTACTTC. Protein: CASSFRVTGAQETQYF.

The rearrangement links TRBV19 to TRBJ2-3; 12 positions agree with TRBD2. V dropped 5 bases and J dropped 4; count of bases not matched to a gene: 10. From germline, CDR1 is LNHDA and CDR2 SQIVND (reference sequence). CDR3 length: 17 amino acids. The CDR3 coding sequence is TGTGCCAGTAGTGGGGCTAGCGGGGGGGCCAACCCAGATACGCAGTATTTT. It codes for CASSGASGGANPDTQYF.

J is TRBJ2-1 and V is TRBV19; 15 nucleotides line up with TRBD2. The junction had 12 bases not matched to a gene; V was cut back by 6 bases and J by 0 bases. This CDR3 is built from 20 residues. Germline CDR1 reads LNHDA; CDR2 reads SQIVND (reference sequence). CDR3 coding DNA: TGTGCCAGTAGCGACAAGGGACTAGCGGGAGGCCCAAGCTCCTACAATGAGCAGTTCTTC. It is translated as CASSDKGLAGGPSSYNEQFF.

The chain joins TRBV27 to TRBJ1-1; D ambiguous. The CDR3 has 11 amino acids. The V end lost 7 bases, the J end lost 1 base, and 4 bases lay between the germline ends. CDR1 is MNHEY, CDR2 SMNVEV, per germline (reference sequence). The CDR3 sequence is CASTSNTEAFF. The CDR3 DNA sequence: TGTGCCAGCACCTCGAACACTGAAGCTTTCTTT.

This clone showed up just once. This same CDR3 is encoded by further DNA sequences in the sample. V is TRBV6-1 and J is TRBJ2-7; possible D gene TRBD2, 5 bases. This CDR3 has 15 residues. V lost 2 bases and J lost 3, with 14 bases in between. Germline V gives CDR1 MNHNS, CDR2 SASEGT. CDR3 nucleotides: TGTGCCAGCAGTGAATCCCCGAGTGGGAGCTACGAGCAGTACTTC. Translated: CASSESPSGSYEQYF.

The V call is TRBV4-2, the J call TRBJ1-1; a weak D match, TRBD1 (5 bases). Trimming pared 4 bases from V and 1 base from J, leaving 13 bases between. Germline-derived CDR1 and CDR2 are LGHNA and YNFKEQ. This CDR3 is 15 amino acids long. The CDR3 region has the DNA TGTGCCAGCAGCCGAATTGGGGGGACGAACACTGAAGCTTTCTTT. The encoded protein is CASSRIGGTNTEAFF.

The CDR3 protein is CASSLGTEKSPLHF. In nucleotides, the CDR3 is TGTGCCAGCAGCTTGGGGACAGAAAAATCACCCCTCCACTTT. The chain is built from TRBV5-6 and TRBJ1-6; possibly TRBD1 for D (6 bases). The germline CDR1 and CDR2 sequences are SGHDT and YYEEEE. Trimming removed 0 bases from V and 10 bases from J, with 11 bases in between. The CDR3 is made up of 14 amino acids.

The chain recombines TRBV18 with TRBJ2-7; 9 positions match TRBD2. The trim removed 5 bases at V and 2 bases at J, leaving 19 bases unmatched. The CDR3 has 19 residues. The germline gives CDR1 KGHSH, CDR2 LQKENI. The CDR3 nucleotides read TGTGCCAGCTCAACCAAACGGAGCGGGAGGCTCGGGGGGACCTACGAGCAGTACTTC. It codes for CASSTKRSGRLGGTYEQYF.

The V call is TRBV24-1, the J call TRBJ2-3, with 8 nucleotides matching TRBD1. Trimming took 3 bases from V and 0 from J; bases not matched to a gene: 4. The length of the CDR3 is 16 residues. The germline CDR1 and CDR2 sequences are KGHDR and SFDVKD. The CDR3 loop reads CATSDITGGSTDTQYF. DNA for the CDR3: TGTGCCACCAGTGATATAACAGGGGGGAGCACAGATACGCAGTATTTT.

This rearrangement joins TRBV7-9 to TRBJ2-7; 7 bases fit TRBD2. V lost 8 bases and J lost 4; bases outside the gene matches: 8. Germline V gene lookup returns CDR1 SEHNR and CDR2 FQNEAQ (reference sequence). This CDR3 spans 13 amino acids. DNA of the CDR3: TGTGCCAGCGGACGGGGGGTTGGTTACGAGCAGTACTTC. This encodes CASGRGVGYEQYF.

The rearrangement links TRBV15 to TRBJ1-2; TRBD1 agrees at 7 bases. CDR3 length: 15 residues. Germline-derived CDR1 and CDR2 are LNHNV and YYDKDF (reference sequence). Trimming took 3 bases from V and 7 from J; bases not matched to a gene: 11. This CDR3 is CATSSSRGALGGYTF. As DNA, the CDR3 is TGTGCCACCAGCAGTAGCAGGGGGGCGTTAGGTGGCTACACCTTC. The full variable domain, with the rest looked up from reference TRBV15 and TRBJ1-2, is DAMVIQNPRYQVTQFGKPVTLSCSQTLNHNVMYWYQQKSSQAPKLLFHYYDKDFNNEADTPDNFQSRRPNTSFCFLDIRSPGLGDTAMYLCATSSSRGALGGYTFGSGTRLTVV.

The chain uses TRBV4-2 and TRBJ2-2; 7 bases line up with TRBD1. This CDR3 region has 17 residues. Germline V lookup: CDR1 LGHNA, CDR2 YNFKEQ. V was pared by 0 bases and J by 0 bases, with 4 bases of the junction left unmatched. The chain's CDR3 is CASSQDSGTANTGELFF. The DNA of the CDR3 is TGTGCCAGCAGCCAAGATTCCGGGACAGCGAACACCGGGGAGCTGTTTTTT.

The rearrangement joins TRBV2 to TRBJ2-1, with no clear D. The CDR3 loop spans 13 amino acids. The germline gives CDR1 SNHLY, CDR2 FYNNEI. V lost 4 bases, J lost 9 bases, and 13 bases lay in between. DNA for the CDR3: TGTGCCAGCAGTGGTTATACTACTCTTGAGCAGTTCTTC. This codes for CASSGYTTLEQFF.

The chain combines TRBV3-1 (or the pseudogene TRBV3-2) with TRBJ2-2; the match to TRBD2 covers 8 bases. There are 17 residues in the CDR3. The germline gives CDR1 LGHDT, CDR2 YNNKEL (reference sequence). V was clipped by 3 bases and J by 1 base; unmatched bases: 7. CDR3 amino acids: CASSHGGLAGNTGELFF. CDR3 coding DNA: TGTGCCAGCAGCCACGGCGGGCTAGCGGGGAACACCGGGGAGCTGTTTTTT.